These 32 T cell receptor beta chains were sequenced from one sample in a study of CD8 T cells in Susac syndrome. With random hexamers, reverse transcription was performed on 0.5 to 1 ug of RNA. TCRdb re-called the immunoSEQ multiplex PCR reads through MiXCR, storing one row per CDR3 protein. The sample holds 200,000 to 300,000 distinct CDR3 sequences, 95% to 97% seen once. The source material was CD4+ T cells from PBMCs. Every receptor here comes from a human donor with Susac syndrome.

This clonotype was recorded once. The J gene is TRBJ2-5, the V gene TRBV29-1; possibly TRBD1 for D (5 bases). Trimming removed 8 bases from V and 1 base from J, with 14 bases in between. Per the germline V gene, CDR1 is SQVTM and CDR2 is ANQGSEA. CDR3 size: 13 residues. This CDR3 reads CSLTLQVQETQYF. Here the CDR3 DNA reads TGCAGCTTGACCCTACAGGTCCAAGAGACCCAGTACTTC.

The V and J genes are TRBV12-3 or TRBV12-4 and TRBJ1-2, with TRBD1 matching 7 bases. V shed 6 bases, J shed 2 bases, and the junction held 9 bases outside the gene matches. The CDR3 contains 15 residues. CDR3 coding DNA: TGTGCCAGCAGCGGAGGCGGGACAGCGAACTATGGCTACACCTTC. This sequence encodes CASSGGGTANYGYTF.

The rearrangement joins TRBV12-3 or TRBV12-4 to TRBJ2-1; D assignment may be TRBD1 or TRBD2 (5 bases each). The CDR3 has 11 residues. The ends were cut back, 5 bases at V and 16 bases at J, with 15 bases in the middle. CDR3 sequence reads: CASSTGPRGFF. The CDR3 region has the DNA TGTGCCAGCAGTACAGGACCCCGGGGATTCTTC.

This rearrangement joins TRBV29-1 to TRBJ2-7; TRBD2 matches 7 bases. V lost 7 bases and J lost 0; bases outside the gene matches: 6. This CDR3 has 13 amino acids. CDR1 is SQVTM and CDR2 is ANQGSEA in the germline V gene. The CDR3 protein is CSAGGITSYEQYF. The CDR3 bases are TGCAGCGCGGGGGGTATTACCTCCTACGAGCAGTACTTC.

The chain joins TRBV24-1 to TRBJ2-6; D is perhaps TRBD1 (5 bases). Germline V gene lookup returns CDR1 KGHDR and CDR2 SFDVKD. V lost 5 bases and J lost 0, with 10 bases in between. This CDR3 comprises 16 residues. The CDR3 is CATSAKTASGANVLTF. The CDR3 DNA reads as TGTGCCACCAGTGCCAAGACAGCCTCTGGGGCCAACGTCCTGACTTTC.

The CDR3 protein is CASSLDYQDTQYF. The CDR3 DNA reads TGTGCCAGCAGCTTAGACTATCAAGATACGCAGTATTTT. The chain joins TRBV11-2 to TRBJ2-3; D is unresolved. This CDR3 is built from 13 residues. Germline V gene data show CDR1 as SGHAT and CDR2 as FQNNGV. V dropped 0 bases and J dropped 5 bases, with 6 bases sitting between them.

The chain has TRBV15 and TRBJ2-2; TRBD2 agrees at 8 bases. V gave up 3 bases and J gave up 3 bases; unmatched junction bases: 12. CDR1 and CDR2 from the germline V gene are LNHNV and YYDKDF (reference sequence). CDR3 size: 18 residues. This chain's CDR3 is CATSRGWVAGQDTGELFF. CDR3 sequence (DNA): TGTGCCACCAGCAGGGGCTGGGTAGCGGGACAAGACACCGGGGAGCTGTTTTTT.

This rearrangement joins TRBV11-2 to TRBJ1-1; tentative D call: TRBD1 (6 bases). Between the trimmed V and J ends, which lost 5 bases and 8 bases, there was a span of 9 bases. The CDR3 contains 11 residues. Germline loops: CDR1 SGHAT, CDR2 FQNNGV. The CDR3 bases are TGTGCCAGCAGCACTACAGGGGAAGCTTTCTTT. Translated, it gives CASSTTGEAFF.

This clonotype has only one observation. The chain has TRBV7-3 and TRBJ1-1; D gene ambiguous. The germline V gene has CDR1 SGHTA and CDR2 FQGTGA. Trimming stripped 4 bases from V and 0 bases from J, with 12 bases between. This CDR3 has 15 residues. CDR3 loop: CASSWTAAVNTEAFF. Here the CDR3 DNA reads TGTGCCAGCAGCTGGACCGCAGCAGTGAACACTGAAGCTTTCTTT.

The rearrangement joins TRBV3-1 to TRBJ2-2; perhaps TRBD2 as D (5 bases). CDR3 length equals 15 residues. The V and J ends lost 6 bases and 1 base respectively, with 12 bases between them. CDR1 LGHDT and CDR2 YNNKEL come from the germline V gene (reference sequence). Here the CDR3 DNA reads TGTGCCAGCAGGTCGAGGGCGGGGAACACCGGGGAGCTGTTTTTT. The encoded protein is CASRSRAGNTGELFF. The variable domain in full, with the rest retrieved from reference TRBV3-1 and TRBJ2-2, is DTAVSQTPKYLVTQMGNDKSIKCEQNLGHDTMYWYKQDSKKFLKIMFSYNNKELIINETVPNRFSPKSPDKAHLNLHINSLELGDSAVYFCASRSRAGNTGELFFGEGSRLTVL.

The chain has TRBV29-1 and TRBJ2-6; the D is unclear. Trimming left V 2 bases short and J 0 bases short, with 20 bases between. Germline V gene lookup returns CDR1 SQVTM and CDR2 ANQGSEA. The CDR3 runs to 19 residues. DNA for the CDR3: TGCAGCGTTGAACGGGTTGGGCAGCTCGGAAGCTCTGGGGCCAACGTCCTGACTTTC. As protein: CSVERVGQLGSSGANVLTF.

The chain joins TRBV29-1 to TRBJ1-1; D is unclear. Trimming stripped 7 bases from V and 0 bases from J, with 12 bases between. CDR3 length: 13 residues. Germline loops: CDR1 SQVTM, CDR2 ANQGSEA. The CDR3 DNA sequence: TGCAGCGCCCGGCCGAGATTGAACACTGAAGCTTTCTTT. This translates into CSARPRLNTEAFF.

This chain uses TRBV9 with TRBJ2-1; 9 bases agree with TRBD1. CDR1 and CDR2 (germline): SGDLS, YYNGEE. The CDR3 is made up of 14 amino acids. Trimming cost V 4 bases and J 7 bases; bases outside gene matches: 6. CDR3 in DNA: TGTGCCAGCAGCCGGGACAGGGTGCGAAATGAGCAGTTCTTC. It codes for CASSRDRVRNEQFF.

V usage is TRBV3-1 and J usage is TRBJ2-3, with 7 bases matching TRBD2. CDR1 LGHDT and CDR2 YNNKEL come from the germline V gene (reference sequence). The CDR3 extends over 13 amino acids. The J segment lost 2 bases and the V segment lost 7 bases, leaving 3 bases of the junction unmatched. The CDR3 nucleotides read TGTGCCAGCACTAGCGGATCCACAGATACGCAGTATTTT. It yields the protein CASTSGSTDTQYF.

The rearrangement joins TRBV2 to TRBJ2-7; D is possibly TRBD1 (7 bases). Germline lookup yields CDR1 SNHLY and CDR2 FYNNEI. V shed 5 bases and J shed 5 bases, with 13 bases lying between them. The CDR3 extends over 13 amino acids. Here the CDR3 reads CASSRRDSNEQYF. The CDR3 nucleotides read TGTGCCAGCAGTAGGCGGGACAGCAACGAGCAGTACTTC.

The rearrangement uses TRBV4-1 and TRBJ1-5; TRBD1 agrees at 12 bases. CDR1 and CDR2 (germline): MGHRA, YSYEKL. The CDR3 sequence is 18 residues long. V shed 1 base and J 2 bases; nucleotides not matched to a gene: 6. Here the CDR3 DNA reads TGCGCCAGCAGCCAAGGGGGACAGGGGGCAATGGGCAATCAGCCCCAGCATTTT. Its translation is CASSQGGQGAMGNQPQHF.

V gene TRBV6-5 combines with J gene TRBJ1-2; D remains unclear. V was trimmed by 9 bases and J by 4 bases, leaving 12 bases between them. Germline values: CDR1 MNHEY, CDR2 SVGAGI. The CDR3 has 12 residues. CDR3: CASRGQAYGYTF. CDR3 nucleotide sequence: TGTGCCAGTCGTGGGCAGGCCTATGGCTACACCTTC.

Only one count was recorded for this clonotype. The J gene is TRBJ1-5, the V gene TRBV6-1, with 7 bases fitting TRBD1. The CDR3 contains 16 residues. The J segment lost 0 bases and the V segment lost 8 bases, leaving 10 bases of the junction unmatched. In germline, CDR1 is MNHNS, CDR2 SASEGT. CDR3 in DNA: TGTGCCAGCTCCGTGGGACAGACATTTAGCAATCAGCCCCAGCATTTT. Encoded protein: CASSVGQTFSNQPQHF.

The chain joins TRBV30 to TRBJ2-7; D not certain. The V gene lost 5 bases and the J gene lost 3 bases, with 11 bases spanning the gap. CDR1 is GTSNPN, CDR2 SVGIG, per germline (reference sequence). The CDR3 contains 12 residues. CDR3 DNA sequence: TGTGCCTGGGATAAGACAATCTACGAGCAGTACTTC. Its translation is CAWDKTIYEQYF.

This chain joins TRBV18 and TRBJ2-2, with D perhaps matching TRBD1 (6 bases). Germline V lookup: CDR1 KGHSH, CDR2 LQKENI. This CDR3 has 16 amino acids. V lost 4 bases, J lost 0 bases, and 12 bases lay in between. The CDR3: CASSLSQGANTGELFF. The CDR3 coding sequence is TGTGCCAGCTCACTATCACAGGGAGCGAACACCGGGGAGCTGTTTTTT.

The J gene is TRBJ1-4, the V gene TRBV29-1, with a possible D match to TRBD1 (6 bases). V was trimmed by 6 bases and J by 3 bases, leaving 17 bases between them. This CDR3 has 15 residues. CDR1 is SQVTM, CDR2 ANQGSEA, per germline. For the CDR3, the DNA is TGCAGCGTCGGTAGGGGGGCCGGTGCTAATGAAAAACTGTTTTTT. Amino acids: CSVGRGAGANEKLFF.

The chain joins TRBV9 to TRBJ2-7; D is uncertain. This CDR3 has 13 residues. V lost 7 bases, J lost 3 bases, and 14 bases lay in between. Per the germline V gene, CDR1 is SGDLS and CDR2 is YYNGEE. CDR3 protein: CASSRLADYEQYF. CDR3 sequence (DNA): TGTGCCAGCTCAAGGCTCGCCGACTACGAGCAGTACTTC.

V is TRBV14 and J is TRBJ2-1; TRBD2 matches 7 bases. V dropped 0 bases and J dropped 2; count of bases not matched to a gene: 4. This CDR3 comprises 16 residues. CDR1 and CDR2 from the germline V gene are SGHDN and FVKESK. The CDR3 nucleotides are TGTGCCAGCAGCCAAGACCGACGGGAGGCCTACAATGAGCAGTTCTTC. It yields the protein CASSQDRREAYNEQFF. The full variable domain, rest sourced from reference TRBV14 and TRBJ2-1, is EAGVTQFPSHSVIEKGQTVTLRCDPISGHDNLYWYRRVMGKEIKFLLHFVKESKQDESGMPNNRFLAERTGGTYSTLKVQPAELEDSGVYFCASSQDRREAYNEQFFGPGTRLTVL.

This clonotype has just a few counts. V gene TRBV27 combines with J gene TRBJ2-2; D is undetermined. Germline V gene sequence: CDR1 MNHEY, CDR2 SMNVEV (reference sequence). Trimming left V 2 bases short and J 6 bases short, with 7 bases between. The CDR3 length is 13 residues. The CDR3 loop reads CASSLRVAGELFF. The CDR3 region has the DNA TGTGCCAGCAGTTTAAGAGTAGCCGGGGAGCTGTTTTTT.

This chain joins TRBV29-1 and TRBJ1-1, with 7 bases that match TRBD1. Trimming cost V 6 bases and J 1 base; bases outside gene matches: 14. The CDR3 length is 16 residues. The germline CDR1 and CDR2 sequences are SQVTM and ANQGSEA. The DNA of the CDR3 is TGCAGCGTGGGATCGGGACAGCGTTTAGAGAACACTGAAGCTTTCTTT. Amino acids: CSVGSGQRLENTEAFF.

The rearrangement joins TRBV11-2 to TRBJ1-1; D ambiguous. The CDR3 runs to 13 residues. In germline, CDR1 is SGHAT, CDR2 FQNNGV. V was shortened by 5 bases and J by 1 base, with 8 bases between the two germline ends. The CDR3: CASSKRENTEAFF. The DNA of the CDR3 is TGTGCCAGCAGCAAACGAGAGAACACTGAAGCTTTCTTT.

The chain recombines TRBV20-1 with TRBJ2-5; D unclear. CDR1 and CDR2 from the germline V gene are DFQATT and SNEGSKA (reference sequence). The CDR3 loop spans 11 amino acids. The V gene lost 0 bases and the J gene lost 9 bases, with 8 bases spanning the gap. In nucleotides, the CDR3 is TGCAGTGCTAGAGATCCTGGGGCCCAGTACTTC. Its protein product is CSARDPGAQYF.

The V and J genes are TRBV29-1 and TRBJ2-2, with a possible D match to TRBD1 (5 bases). The CDR3 is 14 residues long. Germline V CDR1 and CDR2: SQVTM, ANQGSEA. V lost 6 bases and J 8 bases, leaving 19 bases between the germline ends. The DNA of the CDR3 is TGCAGCGTCGAAAAGGGGCTAAGGACAGGGGAGCTGTTTTTT. Translation gives CSVEKGLRTGELFF.

The rearrangement joins TRBV3-1 to TRBJ2-5; 8 nucleotides match TRBD1. CDR1 and CDR2 (germline): LGHDT, YNNKEL (reference sequence). The CDR3 sequence is 20 residues long. The trim removed 3 bases at V and 0 bases at J, leaving 18 bases unmatched. The DNA for the CDR3 is TGTGCCAGCAGCCACCAAAAGCAACCCTCGGACAGGGTATACCAAGAGACCCAGTACTTC. This translates into CASSHQKQPSDRVYQETQYF.

The V call is TRBV5-1, the J call TRBJ1-1, with D tentatively TRBD1 (6 bases). Per the germline V gene, CDR1 is SGHRS and CDR2 is YFSETQ. V was trimmed by 2 bases and J by 0 bases, leaving 11 bases between them. This CDR3 is 15 amino acids long. CDR3 DNA sequence: TGCGCCAGCAGCTTACAGGGTTTTATGAACACTGAAGCTTTCTTT. Amino acid sequence: CASSLQGFMNTEAFF.

This CDR3 reads CAWGGGPRQPQHF. The CDR3 bases are TGTGCCTGGGGCGGGGGGCCGCGTCAGCCCCAGCATTTT. The rearrangement joins TRBV30 to TRBJ1-5; TRBD1 is a possible D gene (6 bases). The germline V gene has CDR1 GTSNPN and CDR2 SVGIG (reference sequence). V was trimmed by 5 bases and J by 6 bases, leaving 14 bases between them. CDR3 length: 13 amino acids. The variable domain in full, completed from reference TRBV30 and TRBJ1-5, reads SQTIHQWPATLVQPVGSPLSLECTVEGTSNPNLYWYRQAAGRGLQLLFYSVGIGQISSEVPQNLSASRPQDRQFILSSKKLLLSDSGFYLCAWGGGPRQPQHFGDGTRLSIL.

This chain joins TRBV20-1 and TRBJ1-1; D possibly corresponds to TRBD1 (5 bases). Trimming stripped 3 bases from V and 7 bases from J, with 18 bases between. The CDR3 totals 14 residues. The germline V gene encodes CDR1 DFQATT and CDR2 SNEGSKA (reference sequence). The CDR3 DNA reads as TGCAGTGCTAGGGGGCGCGAGGAATGGGTTGAAGCTTTCTTT. It is translated as CSARGREEWVEAFF.